This paragraph covers one T cell receptor beta chain sequence. Distinct nucleotide sequences in the sample also encode this CDR3. Germline values: CDR1 LGHNA, CDR2 YSLEER. This CDR3 is built from 13 residues. V lost 0 bases to trimming and J lost 4 bases, with 4 bases between them. This sample was included in a study of blood T cell repertoires in COVID-19. Overall study context: COVID-19 samples, acute and convalescent, were from the United States, Italy and Spain.

Profiled with immunoSEQ multiplex PCR; TCRdb holds only in-frame clones, not every one. The table includes around 230,000 clones, approximately 80% detected once. The sample comprised peripheral blood. The sequence came from a man in his forties with acute or convalescent COVID-19. The V call is TRBV4-3, the J call TRBJ1-5; no definite D call. As DNA, the CDR3 is TGCGCCAGCAGCCAAGACAGAAATCAGCCCCAGCATTTT. This translates into CASSQDRNQPQHF.